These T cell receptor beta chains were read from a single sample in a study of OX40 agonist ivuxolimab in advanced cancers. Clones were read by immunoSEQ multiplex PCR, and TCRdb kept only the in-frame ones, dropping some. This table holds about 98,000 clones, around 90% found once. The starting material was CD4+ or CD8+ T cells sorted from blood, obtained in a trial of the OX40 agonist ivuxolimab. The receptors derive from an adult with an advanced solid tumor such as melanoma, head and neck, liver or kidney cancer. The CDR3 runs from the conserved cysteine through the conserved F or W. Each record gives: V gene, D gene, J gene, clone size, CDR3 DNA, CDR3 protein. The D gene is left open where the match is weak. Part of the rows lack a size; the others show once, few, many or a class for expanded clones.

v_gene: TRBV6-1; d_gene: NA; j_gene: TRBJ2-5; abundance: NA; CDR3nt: TGTGCCAGCAGTGAGGGACCGGCAGGGCAGTATTGGGAGACCCAGTACTTC; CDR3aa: CASSEGPAGQYWETQYF
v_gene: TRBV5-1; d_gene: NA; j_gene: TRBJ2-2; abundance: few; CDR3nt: TGCGCCAGCAGCTTGGATACCGGGGAGCTGTTTTTT; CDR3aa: CASSLDTGELFF
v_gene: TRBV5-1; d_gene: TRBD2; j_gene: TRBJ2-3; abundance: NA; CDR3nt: TGCGCCACTTCGACTAGCGGGGGGGAAGAAGATACGCAGTATTTT; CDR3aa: CATSTSGGEEDTQYF
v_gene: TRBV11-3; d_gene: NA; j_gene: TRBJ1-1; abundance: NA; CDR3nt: TGTGCCAGCAGCTTAACTGGGGGCACTGAAGCTTTCTTT; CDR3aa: CASSLTGGTEAFF
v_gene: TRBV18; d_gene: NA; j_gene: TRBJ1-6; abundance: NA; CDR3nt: TGTGCCAGCTCACCACCGGAGAGGGGCATTAATTCACCCCTCCACTTT; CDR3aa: CASSPPERGINSPLHF
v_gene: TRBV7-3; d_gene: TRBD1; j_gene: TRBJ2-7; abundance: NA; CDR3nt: TGTGCCAGCAGCCGGGACAGGGGAACGACCTACGAGCAGTACTTC; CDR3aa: CASSRDRGTTYEQYF
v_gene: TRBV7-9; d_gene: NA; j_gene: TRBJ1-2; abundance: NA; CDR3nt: TGTGCCAGCAGCTTAGCGGTACAGGACTATGGCTACACCTTC; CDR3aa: CASSLAVQDYGYTF
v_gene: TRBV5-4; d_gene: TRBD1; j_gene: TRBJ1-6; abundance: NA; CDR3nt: TGTGCCAGCAGCTCGTGGCGCGGGACAGACTCACCCCTCCACTTT; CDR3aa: CASSSWRGTDSPLHF
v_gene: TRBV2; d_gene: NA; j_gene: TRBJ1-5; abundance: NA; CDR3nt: TGTGCCAGCAAGCAGGAGAGCAATCAGCCCCAGCATTTT; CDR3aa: CASKQESNQPQHF
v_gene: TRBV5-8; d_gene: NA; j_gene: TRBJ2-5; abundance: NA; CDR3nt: TGTGCCAGCAGCTTGGGCCAGATCCAAGAGACCCAGTACTTC; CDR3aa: CASSLGQIQETQYF
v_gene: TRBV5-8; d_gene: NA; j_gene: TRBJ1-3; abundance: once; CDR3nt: TGTGCCAGCAGCTTGGCGGCTGCCGGAAACACCATATATTTT; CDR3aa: CASSLAAAGNTIYF
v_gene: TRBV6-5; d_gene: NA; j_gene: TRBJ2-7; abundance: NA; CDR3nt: TGTGCCAGCCGGCGGGGTGGAAGCTCCTACGAGCAGTACTTC; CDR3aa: CASRRGGSSYEQYF
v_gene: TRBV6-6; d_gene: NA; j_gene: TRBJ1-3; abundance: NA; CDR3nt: TGTGCCAGCAGTTACTCGGGCGCCTCGGAGGACACCATATATTTT; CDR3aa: CASSYSGASEDTIYF
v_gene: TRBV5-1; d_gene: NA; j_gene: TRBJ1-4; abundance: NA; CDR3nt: TGCGCCAGCAGCTTGATGGGGGGCGCCGGGGAAAAACTGTTTTTT; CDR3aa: CASSLMGGAGEKLFF
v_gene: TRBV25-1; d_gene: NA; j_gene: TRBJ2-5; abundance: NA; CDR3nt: TGTGCCAGCAGTGAATCGGGGAGCCAAGAGGCCCAGTACTTC; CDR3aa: CASSESGSQEAQYF
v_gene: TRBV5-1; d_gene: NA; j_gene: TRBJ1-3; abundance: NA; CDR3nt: TGCGCCAGCAGCGGACAGCCGGGACGCTCAGGAAACACCATATATTTT; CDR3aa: CASSGQPGRSGNTIYF
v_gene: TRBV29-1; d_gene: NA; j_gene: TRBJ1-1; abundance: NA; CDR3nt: TGCAGCTCTAACGGTGGGAGCACTGAAGCTTTCTTT; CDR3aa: CSSNGGSTEAFF
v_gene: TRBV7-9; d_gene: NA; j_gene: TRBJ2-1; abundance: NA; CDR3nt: TGTGCCAGCAGCTTTGGGCTTAATGAGCAGTTCTTC; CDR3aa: CASSFGLNEQFF
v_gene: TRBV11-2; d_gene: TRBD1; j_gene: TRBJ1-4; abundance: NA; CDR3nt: TGTGCCAGCAGCACCGTCGGACAGGGTGAAAAACTGTTTTTT; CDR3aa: CASSTVGQGEKLFF
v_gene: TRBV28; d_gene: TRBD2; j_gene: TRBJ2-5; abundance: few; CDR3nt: TGTGCCAGCAGTTGGGGTAGCGGGGCCAGCGGGACCCAGTACTTC; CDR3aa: CASSWGSGASGTQYF
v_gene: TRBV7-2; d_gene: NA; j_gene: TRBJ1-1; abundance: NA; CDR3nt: TGTGCCAGCAGTCCTACAGGGAGGAACACTGAAGCTTTCTTT; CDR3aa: CASSPTGRNTEAFF
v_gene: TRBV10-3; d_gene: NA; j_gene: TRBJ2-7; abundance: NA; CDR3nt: TGTGCCATCAGTGAGTCGGTCTTAAATCCGACCAAATACGAGCAGTACTTC; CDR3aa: CAISESVLNPTKYEQYF
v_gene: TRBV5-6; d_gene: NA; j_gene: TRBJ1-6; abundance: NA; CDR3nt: TGTGCCAGCAGCTCCTTGGGCGGGGAAACTGCGCCCCTCCACTTT; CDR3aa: CASSSLGGETAPLHF
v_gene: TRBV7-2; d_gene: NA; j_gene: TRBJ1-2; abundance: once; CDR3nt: TGTGCCAGCAGCACCTCTCGGGGAGTCTATGGCTACACCTTC; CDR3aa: CASSTSRGVYGYTF
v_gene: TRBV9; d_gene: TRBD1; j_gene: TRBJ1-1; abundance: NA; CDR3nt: TGTGCCAGCAGCGAGTGGGACAGGTACACTGAAGCTTTCTTT; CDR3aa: CASSEWDRYTEAFF